This T cell receptor beta chain emerged from a study of memory CD4+ T cells and cytomegalovirus serostatus. Only one count was recorded for this clone. What it binds is not known. Method: immunoSEQ multiplex PCR; TCRdb's copy keeps in-frame clones and lacks some. Of some 48,000 clones in the sample, just under 80% were seen once. Single viable CD3+CD4+CD8-CD45RO+ cells were sorted as the memory CD4+ T cells. With 1 base removed from V and 5 bases from J, the gap between germline ends came to 15 bases. Germline CDR1 and CDR2: MNHNS and SASEGT. This CDR3 contains 16 residues. Overall study findings and caveats: Of approximately 150 reported CMV TCRbeta sequences, 65 to 85 were found in memory CD4+ repertoires.

The chain has TRBV6-1 and TRBJ1-3, with D perhaps TRBD1 (5 bases). The TCR comes from an adult in good health and CMV-seronegative. The sample was memory CD4+ T cells from blood. In nucleotides, the CDR3 is TGTGCCAGCAGTGAAGGAAGGGGCAGGGCTCGAAACACCATATATTTT. Encoded protein: CASSEGRGRARNTIYF.